This TCR beta chain was sequenced in a study of T cell changes during pregnancy in multiple sclerosis (dated by TCRdb to the late 2010s). Looking at the study overall: The study examined how the T cell repertoire changed over the course of pregnancy in women with multiple sclerosis.

Library preparation employed the immunoSEQ multiplex PCR assay. TCRdb holds this immuneACCESS table with in-frame rearrangements only. Some clones are missing; in checked studies, unresolved V genes explain under half, and the rest has no known cause. The table for this sample lists about 31,000 clones; almost 90% of them were counted only once. About 0.7% of the sample rests with the top ten. To note about this clone: Its antigen is still unknown. Per-base quality was not reported, and no clone a single base away is much larger than it.

From the cysteine up to the phenylalanine, the CDR3 has a length of 15 residues. Kept here is only the CDR3 DNA, which spans 45 bases and is read in frame from base 1. The germline V gene encodes CDR1 LNHDA and CDR2 SQIVND (reference sequence). Trimmed from V: 5 bases; trimmed from J: 6 bases; junction bases lacking a gene match: 7. The clonotype originates from a female donor in good health, enrolled as a control in a pregnancy study. Here the chain combines TRBV19 and TRBJ2-2; 9 central nucleotides agree with TRBD1. The sequencing here drew on CD4+ T cells from peripheral blood mononuclear cells, taken in the first trimester of pregnancy. CDR3 loop: CASSDWRQGAGELFF. The DNA sequence is TGTGCCAGTAGTGATTGGAGACAGGGGGCCGGGGAGCTGTTTTTT.